The rows below give T cell receptor beta chains drawn from one sample of a study of T cells expressing NK-cell markers. Using the 5' RACE reads, TCRdb records one entry per CDR3 protein without DNA. Here the sample table reports around 380,000 distinct CDR3 sequences. Sequenced: blood T cells: a sorted CD56 or NKG2C T cell subset, CD4+ or CD8+ T cells, or bulk PBMC T cells (not recorded which). The receptors were sampled from a woman in her 50s in good health. Both conserved end residues are part of each CDR3. Each record gives: J gene, V gene, CDR3 protein.

j_call: TRBJ2-2; v_call: TRBV6-2/TRBV6-3; cdr3_aa: CASSYSGGQSNTGELFF
j_call: TRBJ2-2; v_call: TRBV5-1; cdr3_aa: CASSLDLGHQAGELFF
j_call: TRBJ2-5; v_call: TRBV24-1; cdr3_aa: CATAQLWRGQETQYF
j_call: TRBJ2-4; v_call: TRBV30; cdr3_aa: CAWTPGGDGIQYF
j_call: TRBJ2-1; v_call: TRBV11-3; cdr3_aa: CASSLGGVMANEQFF
j_call: TRBJ2-5; v_call: TRBV29-1; cdr3_aa: CSASGGETQYF
j_call: TRBJ2-7; v_call: TRBV14; cdr3_aa: CASSHSALQHTSYEQYF
j_call: TRBJ2-5; v_call: TRBV18; cdr3_aa: CASSQLESQETQYF
j_call: TRBJ2-1; v_call: TRBV6-2/TRBV6-3; cdr3_aa: CASSSIPRFRNEQFF
j_call: TRBJ2-3; v_call: TRBV7-2; cdr3_aa: CASSLDGPAAGVDTQYF
j_call: TRBJ1-2; v_call: TRBV5-6; cdr3_aa: CASSPRWWSVGYTF
j_call: TRBJ1-2; v_call: TRBV7-9; cdr3_aa: CASRGQVYGYTF
j_call: TRBJ1-1; v_call: TRBV12-3/TRBV12-4; cdr3_aa: CASALGTEAFF
j_call: TRBJ2-7; v_call: TRBV29-1; cdr3_aa: CSVGLFGPSSYEQYF
j_call: TRBJ2-3; v_call: TRBV24-1; cdr3_aa: CATETGEKDTQYF
j_call: TRBJ2-5; v_call: TRBV3-1; cdr3_aa: CASSQDLAGRETQYF
j_call: TRBJ2-1; v_call: TRBV20-1; cdr3_aa: CSARDIGTSGTEQFF
j_call: TRBJ1-3; v_call: TRBV4-1; cdr3_aa: CASSPATKAGNTIYF
j_call: TRBJ2-7; v_call: TRBV6-5; cdr3_aa: CASSYSSGRANEQYF
j_call: TRBJ2-1; v_call: TRBV29-1; cdr3_aa: CSVLRTRTNNEQFF
j_call: TRBJ2-1; v_call: TRBV5-1; cdr3_aa: CASSVQGQGLDEQFF
j_call: TRBJ2-5; v_call: TRBV5-4; cdr3_aa: CASTTTGESETQYF
j_call: TRBJ2-5; v_call: TRBV7-3; cdr3_aa: CASSLGRGFGETQYF
j_call: TRBJ1-2; v_call: TRBV30; cdr3_aa: CAWSRLEGYTF
j_call: TRBJ2-5; v_call: TRBV5-1; cdr3_aa: CASSSVGGGETQYF
j_call: TRBJ2-1; v_call: TRBV24-1; cdr3_aa: CATRDSDYNEQFF
j_call: TRBJ2-5; v_call: TRBV7-9; cdr3_aa: CASSLLAGVTQETQYF
j_call: TRBJ2-2; v_call: TRBV5-6; cdr3_aa: CASSLRVNTGELFF
j_call: TRBJ2-7; v_call: TRBV20-1; cdr3_aa: CSAREREGYEQYF
j_call: TRBJ2-3; v_call: TRBV7-3; cdr3_aa: CASSSSGTSGSRGDTQYF
j_call: TRBJ2-3; v_call: TRBV7-3; cdr3_aa: CASSTQAKTDTQYF
j_call: TRBJ2-7; v_call: TRBV20-1; cdr3_aa: CSARDFGKAGEGSYEQYF
j_call: TRBJ1-5; v_call: TRBV2; cdr3_aa: CASTRQGGNQPQHF
j_call: TRBJ2-3; v_call: TRBV20-1; cdr3_aa: CSAPGRDRDTQYF
j_call: TRBJ2-2; v_call: TRBV7-7; cdr3_aa: CASSPLGAGELFF
j_call: TRBJ2-3; v_call: TRBV6-5; cdr3_aa: CASSRRKGGSDTQYF
j_call: TRBJ1-2; v_call: TRBV10-3; cdr3_aa: CAISERGEGYTF
j_call: TRBJ2-1; v_call: TRBV5-5; cdr3_aa: CASSLGLGLEQFF
j_call: TRBJ2-5; v_call: TRBV3-1; cdr3_aa: CASSQGDLLQETQYF
j_call: TRBJ2-1; v_call: TRBV5-5; cdr3_aa: CASSISTGTGNEQFF
j_call: TRBJ1-2; v_call: TRBV18; cdr3_aa: CASSPSNGPNYGYTF
j_call: TRBJ2-1; v_call: TRBV20-1; cdr3_aa: CSATREAGGRYNEQFF
j_call: TRBJ2-2; v_call: TRBV7-9; cdr3_aa: CASGDLAGNTGELFF
j_call: TRBJ2-2; v_call: TRBV29-1; cdr3_aa: CSVSAGIGGSWAGELFF
j_call: TRBJ1-2; v_call: TRBV27; cdr3_aa: CASSTPNPNYGYTF
j_call: TRBJ2-1; v_call: TRBV5-1; cdr3_aa: CASSQGTNNEQFF